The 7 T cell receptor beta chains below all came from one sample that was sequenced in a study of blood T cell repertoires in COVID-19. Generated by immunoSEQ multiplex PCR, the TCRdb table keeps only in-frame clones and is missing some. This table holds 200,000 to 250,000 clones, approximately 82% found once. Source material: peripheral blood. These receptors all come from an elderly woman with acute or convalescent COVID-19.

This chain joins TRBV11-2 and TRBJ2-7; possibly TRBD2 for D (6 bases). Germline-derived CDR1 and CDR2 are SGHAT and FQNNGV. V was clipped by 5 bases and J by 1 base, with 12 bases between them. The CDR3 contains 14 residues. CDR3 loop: CASSVVSGSYEQYF. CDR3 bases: TGTGCCAGCAGCGTCGTTAGCGGATCCTACGAGCAGTACTTC.

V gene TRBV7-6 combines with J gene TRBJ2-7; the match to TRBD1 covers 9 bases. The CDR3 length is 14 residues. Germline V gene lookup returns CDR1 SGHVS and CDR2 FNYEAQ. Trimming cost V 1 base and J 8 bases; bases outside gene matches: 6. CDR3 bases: TGTGCCAGCAGCTTAGATATGGACAGGGGAAAGCAGTACTTC. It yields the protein CASSLDMDRGKQYF.

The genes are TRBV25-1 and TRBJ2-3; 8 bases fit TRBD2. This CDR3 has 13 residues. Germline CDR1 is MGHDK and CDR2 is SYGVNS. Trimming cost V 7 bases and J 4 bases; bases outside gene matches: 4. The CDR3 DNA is TGTGCCAGCACCGGGGGGGCCTCAGATACGCAGTATTTT. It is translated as CASTGGASDTQYF.

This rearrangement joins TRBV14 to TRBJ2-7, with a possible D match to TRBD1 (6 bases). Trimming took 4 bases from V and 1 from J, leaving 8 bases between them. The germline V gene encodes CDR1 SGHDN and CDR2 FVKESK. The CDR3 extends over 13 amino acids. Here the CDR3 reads CASSPGASYEQYF. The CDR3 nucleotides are TGTGCCAGCAGCCCAGGGGCTTCCTACGAGCAGTACTTC.

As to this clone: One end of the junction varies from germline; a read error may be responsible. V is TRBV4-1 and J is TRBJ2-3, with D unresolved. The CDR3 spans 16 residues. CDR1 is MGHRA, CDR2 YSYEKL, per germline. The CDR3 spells CASYPVFGEHTDTQYF. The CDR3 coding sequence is TGTGCCAGCTACCCCGTTTTTGGTGAGCACACAGATACGCAGTATTTT.

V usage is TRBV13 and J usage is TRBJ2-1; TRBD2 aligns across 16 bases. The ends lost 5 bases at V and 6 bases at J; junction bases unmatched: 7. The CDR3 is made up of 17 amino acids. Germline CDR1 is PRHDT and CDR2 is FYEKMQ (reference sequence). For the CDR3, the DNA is TGTGCCAGCAGCCTGGGACTAGCGGGAGGGCCGGGCAATGAGCAGTTCTTC. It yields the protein CASSLGLAGGPGNEQFF.

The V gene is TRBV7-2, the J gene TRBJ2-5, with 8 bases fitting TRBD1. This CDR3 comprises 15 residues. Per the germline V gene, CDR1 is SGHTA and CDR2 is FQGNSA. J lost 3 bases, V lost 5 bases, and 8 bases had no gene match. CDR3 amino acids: CASSRDRGLEETQYF. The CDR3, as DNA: TGTGCCAGCAGCAGAGACAGGGGCCTAGAAGAGACCCAGTACTTC. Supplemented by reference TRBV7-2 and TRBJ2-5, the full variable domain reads GAGVSQSPSNKVTEKGKDVELRCDPISGHTALYWYRQSLGQGLEFLIYFQGNSAPDKSGLPSDRFSAERTGGSVSTLTIQRTQQEDSAVYLCASSRDRGLEETQYFGPGTRLLVL.